This T cell receptor (beta chain) was sequenced for a study of blood T cell repertoires in COVID-19. Study-wide background: Italy, Spain and the United States were the sources of the convalescent and acute COVID-19 samples. In each case, the material was cDNA or gDNA derived from T cells, B-cell-depleted T cells, or PBMCs.

With 6 bases removed from V and 8 bases from J, the gap between germline ends came to 19 bases. This CDR3 contains 14 residues. Germline CDR1 and CDR2: MNHNY and SVGAGI (reference sequence). This clone occurred a few times. In the study's own analysis: Reference gene primer amplification yielded estimated nucleated cell counts. Sequencing was performed with immunoSEQ multiplex PCR; in TCRdb, only in-frame clones are kept and a portion is missing. V, J and clone size are those of that table, while D and trimming were read from the DNA. The sample yields roughly 100,000 clones, roughly three quarters seen once.

The sequence was obtained from a woman of 80 years or more with acute or convalescent COVID-19. The chain couples TRBV6-6 to TRBJ1-2; maybe TRBD1 (6 bases). Sequencing used peripheral blood. In DNA form, the CDR3 reads TGTGCCAGCAGACCTAGCACAGGGATCGAGGGCTACACCTTC. The encoded protein is CASRPSTGIEGYTF.